The 16 T cell receptor beta chains below come from one sample, sequenced in a study of blood T cell repertoires in COVID-19. Clones were read by immunoSEQ multiplex PCR, and TCRdb kept only the in-frame ones, dropping some. This table has around 150,000 clones, 65% to 90% appearing once. The sample was peripheral blood. The receptors stem from a man aged 70 or older with acute or convalescent COVID-19.

This chain links TRBV29-1 with TRBJ2-7; 7 bases agree with TRBD1. The CDR3 extends over 12 amino acids. Germline CDR1 reads SQVTM; CDR2 reads ANQGSEA. Losses at the gene ends were 6 bases for V and 3 bases for J; bases not matched to a gene: 5. Written as DNA, the CDR3 is TGCAGCGTAAGGGACAGCCTCTACGAGCAGTACTTC. It encodes CSVRDSLYEQYF.

V usage is TRBV18 and J usage is TRBJ2-1; TRBD2 aligns across 10 bases. Trimming removed 5 bases from V and 8 bases from J; junction bases left unmatched: 15. Germline V gene sequence: CDR1 KGHSH, CDR2 LQKENI. The CDR3 covers 17 residues. The CDR3 reads CASSSSRSSGSFHEQFF. DNA of the CDR3: TGTGCCAGCTCATCGTCGCGATCTAGCGGGAGTTTCCATGAGCAGTTCTTC.

The chain carries TRBV28 and TRBJ1-4; D remains ambiguous. The germline V gene has CDR1 MDHEN and CDR2 SYDVKM. This CDR3 has 13 amino acids. Trimming took off 4 bases at V and 10 bases at J, with 13 bases between the two ends. The CDR3 nucleotides read TGTGCCAGCAGTTCCTCCGGGTATAGAAAACTGTTTTTT. Its protein is CASSSSGYRKLFF.

V and J are TRBV27 and TRBJ2-2; 8 positions match TRBD2. This CDR3 spans 16 amino acids. The junction had 9 bases not matched to a gene; V was cut back by 4 bases and J by 5 bases. Germline-derived CDR1 and CDR2 are MNHEY and SMNVEV (reference sequence). In DNA form, the CDR3 reads TGTGCCAGCAGTTCGACTCGGGGGGGCCGGACCGGGGAGCTGTTTTTT. This translates into CASSSTRGGRTGELFF.

The chain recombines TRBV7-9 with TRBJ2-2; perhaps TRBD2 as D (5 bases). The CDR3 consists of 11 residues. V dropped 10 bases and J dropped 3 bases, with 6 bases sitting between them. Germline CDR1 and CDR2: SEHNR and FQNEAQ (reference sequence). This CDR3 reads CAKGDTGELFF. DNA for the CDR3: TGTGCCAAGGGAGACACCGGGGAGCTGTTTTTT.

The rearrangement joins TRBV9 to TRBJ1-3; D is possibly TRBD1 (6 bases). This CDR3 has 16 residues. The V gene's germline CDR1 is SGDLS and CDR2 YYNGEE. V gave up 1 base and J gave up 0 bases, with 11 bases separating them. The CDR3 here is CASSVQGGSSGNTIYF. DNA for the CDR3: TGTGCCAGCAGCGTACAAGGGGGATCCTCTGGAAACACCATATATTTT.

The V and J genes are TRBV28 and TRBJ1-1; D is perhaps TRBD1 (5 bases). Trimming removed 6 bases from V and 2 bases from J, with 19 bases in between. CDR3 size: 16 residues. The germline V gene encodes CDR1 MDHEN and CDR2 SYDVKM. The CDR3 coding sequence is TGTGCCAGCAGCCAAAATTTAGGGGTTCTAAACACTGAAGCTTTCTTT. Residues: CASSQNLGVLNTEAFF.

The genes are TRBV15 and TRBJ2-3, with TRBD2 identical over 10 bases. Germline V gene sequence: CDR1 LNHNV, CDR2 YYDKDF (reference sequence). This CDR3 contains 15 residues. The ends lost 1 base at V and 6 bases at J; junction bases unmatched: 4. CDR3 DNA sequence: TGTGCCACCAGCAGAGCTAGCGGGAGTACCGATACGCAGTATTTT. Protein: CATSRASGSTDTQYF.

On this clone: The junction departs from germline at one end; a sequencing error may be responsible. This rearrangement joins TRBV28 to TRBJ1-5, with D possibly TRBD1 on 5 matching bases. The CDR3 sequence is 13 residues long. Germline CDR1 and CDR2: MDHEN and SYDVKM. The DNA for the CDR3 is TGTGCCAGCAATTTCGACAGCACTCAGCCCCAGCATTTT. This gives the protein CASNFDSTQPQHF.

The chain employs TRBV2 and TRBJ2-7, with TRBD2 matching 12 bases. The CDR3 loop spans 14 amino acids. V was pared by 1 base and J by 5 bases, with 0 bases of the junction left unmatched. CDR1 and CDR2 from the germline V gene are SNHLY and FYNNEI. As DNA, the CDR3 is TGTGCCAGCAGTGAAGGACTAGCGGGAGACGAGCAGTACTTC. This codes for CASSEGLAGDEQYF. The whole variable domain, filled in from reference TRBV2 and TRBJ2-7, reads EPEVTQTPSHQVTQMGQEVILRCVPISNHLYFYWYRQILGQKVEFLVSFYNNEISEKSEIFDDQFSVERPDGSNFTLKIRSTKLEDSAMYFCASSEGLAGDEQYFGPGTRLTVT.

The CDR3 region is CASSYSGAYEQYF. Written as DNA, the CDR3 is TGTGCCAGCAGTTACTCAGGGGCCTACGAGCAGTACTTC. V is TRBV6-5 and J is TRBJ2-7; weak D call: TRBD1 (5 bases). This CDR3 has 13 amino acids. Trimming removed 0 bases from V and 2 bases from J, with 5 bases in between. The germline gives CDR1 MNHEY, CDR2 SVGAGI.

The rearrangement joins TRBV9 to TRBJ1-6; 8 nucleotides align to TRBD1. The length of the CDR3 is 15 residues. The J segment lost 10 bases and the V segment lost 0 bases, leaving 6 bases of the junction unmatched. Germline CDR1 SGDLS, CDR2 YYNGEE. The CDR3 bases are TGTGCCAGCAGCGTAGCGACAGGGGTTGAATCACCCCTCCACTTT. Protein product: CASSVATGVESPLHF.

V and J are TRBV27 and TRBJ2-2, with 11 positions matching TRBD2. Germline assignment: CDR1 MNHEY and CDR2 SMNVEV (reference sequence). This CDR3 region has 15 residues. J lost 5 bases, V lost 8 bases, and 7 bases had no gene match. The chain's CDR3 is CASLNLAGGTGELFF. The DNA for the CDR3 is TGTGCCAGCTTGAACCTAGCGGGAGGTACCGGGGAGCTGTTTTTT.

This clone was picked up a small number of times. V usage is TRBV5-1 and J usage is TRBJ2-2; TRBD1 might be the D (6 bases). This CDR3 has 17 residues. V was shortened by 0 bases and J by 3 bases, with 15 bases between the two germline ends. Germline CDR1 is SGHRS and CDR2 is YFSETQ. CDR3 protein: CASSLASGATYTGELFF. The CDR3 region has the DNA TGCGCCAGCAGCTTGGCCTCAGGGGCGACTTACACCGGGGAGCTGTTTTTT.

This clone appeared a single time. The V and J genes are TRBV11-2 and TRBJ2-3; D may be TRBD1 (6 bases). V dropped 1 base and J dropped 0 bases, with 11 bases sitting between them. The CDR3 runs 16 residues. The germline CDR1 and CDR2 sequences are SGHAT and FQNNGV. The CDR3 spells CASSLGTRGSTDTQYF. Written as DNA, the CDR3 is TGTGCCAGCAGCTTAGGAACCAGGGGAAGCACAGATACGCAGTATTTT.

The chain uses TRBV6-5 and TRBJ2-2; tentative D call: TRBD1 (5 bases). This CDR3 is built from 13 residues. CDR1 and CDR2 (germline): MNHEY, SVGAGI. The V gene lost 5 bases and the J gene lost 4 bases, with 8 bases spanning the gap. The CDR3: CASSPDSTGELFF. CDR3 coding DNA: TGTGCCAGCAGTCCCGACAGCACCGGGGAGCTGTTTTTT.